A selection of T cell receptor beta chains follows, all from one sample in a study of blood T cell repertoires in COVID-19. This table comes from immunoSEQ multiplex PCR, and its TCRdb copy is limited to in-frame clones, with some not included. The sample includes 150,000 or so clones, 87% of them seen just once. Specimen: PBMCs or T cells enriched from blood (not recorded which). All receptors come from a woman aged 40 to 50 who had been exposed to COVID-19. Each CDR3 is given with its conserved first and last residue. A D gene is named only where the DNA matches it firmly. Rows may omit the clone size; those that give it use once, few, many or a size class.

j_call: TRBJ1-4; clone_size: -; d_call: -; v_call: TRBV5-1; cdr3_nt: TGCGCCAGCAGCTTCACAGGGAGGGCAACTAATGAAAAACTGTTTTTT; cdr3_aa: CASSFTGRATNEKLFF
j_call: TRBJ2-7; clone_size: few; d_call: TRBD2; v_call: TRBV18; cdr3_nt: TGTGCCAGCTCAGATTCGAGGGAGGGCTACGAGCAGTACTTC; cdr3_aa: CASSDSREGYEQYF
j_call: TRBJ2-7; clone_size: once; d_call: TRBD2; v_call: TRBV19; cdr3_nt: TGTGCCAGTAGTGCCTATAGCGGGCCCTACGAGCAGTACTTC; cdr3_aa: CASSAYSGPYEQYF
j_call: TRBJ2-3; clone_size: -; d_call: TRBD1; v_call: TRBV5-8; cdr3_nt: TGTGCCAGCAGTTCGGGACAGGGGGCAGATACGCAGTATTTT; cdr3_aa: CASSSGQGADTQYF
j_call: TRBJ1-1; clone_size: once; d_call: -; v_call: TRBV11-2; cdr3_nt: TGTGCCAGCAGCCGTGCGTGGGGGGGGGCCAACACTGAAGCTTTCTTT; cdr3_aa: CASSRAWGGANTEAFF
j_call: TRBJ2-1; clone_size: -; d_call: -; v_call: TRBV24-1; cdr3_nt: TGTGCCACCAGTGACCAGCGGGTTCACAATGAGCAGTTCTTC; cdr3_aa: CATSDQRVHNEQFF
j_call: TRBJ2-7; clone_size: -; d_call: -; v_call: TRBV2; cdr3_nt: TGTGCCACCGGGCGAGGACTATCCTACGAGCAGTACTTC; cdr3_aa: CATGRGLSYEQYF
j_call: TRBJ1-3; clone_size: once; d_call: -; v_call: TRBV4-1; cdr3_nt: TGCGCCAGCAGCCGACTAATAAACAGGGAGACTACCTCTGGAAACACCATATATTTT; cdr3_aa: CASSRLINRETTSGNTIYF
j_call: TRBJ1-1; clone_size: -; d_call: -; v_call: TRBV18; cdr3_nt: TGTGCCAGCTCACCTGCAGGGAATACTGAAGCTTTCTTT; cdr3_aa: CASSPAGNTEAFF
j_call: TRBJ2-1; clone_size: -; d_call: -; v_call: TRBV28; cdr3_nt: TGTGCCAGCACCCCTGGGGGGGCTGGTAACGACAATGAGCAGTTCTTC; cdr3_aa: CASTPGGAGNDNEQFF
j_call: TRBJ2-3; clone_size: -; d_call: TRBD1; v_call: TRBV5-1; cdr3_nt: TGCGCCAGCAGCTCGGGACAGGGCCTCACAGATACGCAGTATTTT; cdr3_aa: CASSSGQGLTDTQYF
j_call: TRBJ1-2; clone_size: -; d_call: -; v_call: TRBV28; cdr3_nt: TGTGCCAGCAAGACACAGGCGCCTGGCTACACCTTC; cdr3_aa: CASKTQAPGYTF
j_call: TRBJ1-1; clone_size: once; d_call: -; v_call: TRBV5-1; cdr3_nt: TGCGCCAGCAGCATCCGGGTTGGGGCGAACACTGAAGCTTTCTTT; cdr3_aa: CASSIRVGANTEAFF
j_call: TRBJ2-1; clone_size: -; d_call: -; v_call: TRBV9; cdr3_nt: TGTGCCAGCAGCCTAGTTTGGACGGGGTACAATGAGCAGTTCTTC; cdr3_aa: CASSLVWTGYNEQFF
j_call: TRBJ2-7; clone_size: -; d_call: TRBD1; v_call: TRBV24-1; cdr3_nt: TGTGCCACCAGTGATTTGTCGGGACAGTCCTACGAGCAGTACTTC; cdr3_aa: CATSDLSGQSYEQYF
j_call: TRBJ1-3; clone_size: -; d_call: -; v_call: TRBV24-1; cdr3_nt: TGTGCCACCAGTGACCGTGGACACAACTCTGGAAACACCATATATTTT; cdr3_aa: CATSDRGHNSGNTIYF
j_call: TRBJ2-7; clone_size: -; d_call: -; v_call: TRBV7-8; cdr3_nt: TGTGCCAGCAGCTTGGCCACGCGGGACGGCGAGCAGTACTTC; cdr3_aa: CASSLATRDGEQYF
j_call: TRBJ2-4; clone_size: -; d_call: TRBD1; v_call: TRBV5-1; cdr3_nt: TGCGCCAGCAGCGTAGAAACAGGGGGGTATAACATTCAGTACTTC; cdr3_aa: CASSVETGGYNIQYF
j_call: TRBJ2-7; clone_size: -; d_call: TRBD2; v_call: TRBV6-5; cdr3_nt: TGTGCCAGCAGTTACTCGATAGCGGGAGAGTTCGAGCAGTACTTC; cdr3_aa: CASSYSIAGEFEQYF
j_call: TRBJ2-7; clone_size: -; d_call: -; v_call: TRBV7-9; cdr3_nt: TGTGCCAGCAGCTCCCTACCCCCCCCTAGACACGAGCAGTACTTC; cdr3_aa: CASSSLPPPRHEQYF
j_call: TRBJ2-3; clone_size: -; d_call: -; v_call: TRBV11-3; cdr3_nt: TGTGCCAGCAGGAAACGGGACACCAGCACAGATACGCAGTATTTT; cdr3_aa: CASRKRDTSTDTQYF
j_call: TRBJ2-2; clone_size: -; d_call: -; v_call: TRBV5-1; cdr3_nt: TGCGCCAGCAGCTTGAAGTGGCCTCCCGGGGAGCTGTTTTTT; cdr3_aa: CASSLKWPPGELFF
j_call: TRBJ1-4; clone_size: -; d_call: TRBD1; v_call: TRBV28; cdr3_nt: TGTGCCAGCATATCACAGGGGTATGAAAAACTGTTTTTT; cdr3_aa: CASISQGYEKLFF
j_call: TRBJ2-7; clone_size: -; d_call: TRBD1; v_call: TRBV27; cdr3_nt: TGTGCCAGCAGCACCGGGACAGGAGGAAACGAGCAGTACTTC; cdr3_aa: CASSTGTGGNEQYF
j_call: TRBJ2-1; clone_size: -; d_call: -; v_call: TRBV19; cdr3_nt: TGTGCCAGTAGTTCAGGCGGGATGGCCTACAATGAGCAGTTCTTC; cdr3_aa: CASSSGGMAYNEQFF